A selection of T cell receptor beta chains follows, all from one sample in a study of beta chain features in type 1 diabetes. Profiling relied on immunoSEQ multiplex PCR, and the TCRdb table lists in-frame clones only, not all of them. Counted here are under 300,000 clones, around a quarter occurring once; the ten biggest clones make up roughly 4%. The sample consisted of central memory CD4+ T cells from blood. The source is a man younger than 45 in good health. CDR3s include the opening cysteine and the closing phenylalanine or tryptophan. The D gene is left open where the match is weak. The size entry is marked missing in some rows and otherwise reads once, few, many or a size class.

v_gene	d_gene	abundance	j_gene	CDR3nt	CDR3aa
TRBV2	NA	NA	TRBJ1-1	TGTGCCAGCAGTCCATCTCTGCGGGGGGAAGCTTTCTTT	CASSPSLRGEAFF
TRBV27	NA	NA	TRBJ2-2	TGTGCCAGCAGTTTGGAGGGACCGAACACCGGGGAGCTGTTTTTT	CASSLEGPNTGELFF
TRBV2	NA	many	TRBJ2-7	TGTGCCAGCAGTAGACGGGAGCCCAACGAGCAGTACTTC	CASSRREPNEQYF
TRBV29-1	NA	NA	TRBJ2-5	TGCAGCGTTGAACTGTATAGGGATGGGTCTAGCGAGACCCAGTACTTC	CSVELYRDGSSETQYF
TRBV7-9	TRBD1	NA	TRBJ1-1	TGTGCCAGCAGCTGGGACAGGGGAAAGGTGGCTTTCTTT	CASSWDRGKVAFF
TRBV29-1	NA	few	TRBJ1-2	TGCAGCGTCCGAGGCCAGGGAGCCGGAGGCTACACCTTC	CSVRGQGAGGYTF
TRBV10-3	TRBD1	once	TRBJ1-2	TGTGCCATCAGACAGGGGGAGGATGGCTACACCTTC	CAIRQGEDGYTF
TRBV5-6	TRBD1	few	TRBJ2-3	TGTGCCAGCGTGACAGGGTTGGAGACGCAGTATTTT	CASVTGLETQYF
TRBV5-1	NA	NA	TRBJ2-7	TGCGCCAGCAGCTTGGAACAGGGCCGGGGCGAGCAGTACTTC	CASSLEQGRGEQYF
TRBV5-4	TRBD2	NA	TRBJ2-3	TGTGCCAGCAGCCCCGGGACTAGCGGGACAGATACGCAGTATTTT	CASSPGTSGTDTQYF
TRBV6-5	NA	few	TRBJ2-1	TGTGCCAGCAGTTTAAACAGATACAATGAGCAGTTCTTC	CASSLNRYNEQFF
TRBV2	TRBD2	NA	TRBJ2-3	TGTGCCAGCAGTGCCGGGGGGGCCACAGATACGCAGTATTTT	CASSAGGATDTQYF
TRBV7-2	NA	NA	TRBJ2-3	TGTGCCAGCAGCTCGGACCTAGCATCGTGGGGAGATACGCAGTATTTT	CASSSDLASWGDTQYF
TRBV5-1	NA	few	TRBJ1-1	TGCGCCAGCAGTTCGGATGGGATGAACACTGAAGCTTTCTTT	CASSSDGMNTEAFF
TRBV30	NA	NA	TRBJ1-1	TGTGCCCGATCGGAATTTTCGGGCACTGAAGCTTTCTTT	CARSEFSGTEAFF
TRBV4-3	TRBD1	NA	TRBJ2-7	TGCGCCAGCAGCCAAGCTACCGGGACAGCAAACTCCTACGAGCAGTACTTC	CASSQATGTANSYEQYF
TRBV2	TRBD1	few	TRBJ1-1	TGTGCCACTGGACAGGGCTTGGGAGAAGCTTTCTTT	CATGQGLGEAFF
TRBV5-4	NA	many	TRBJ2-5	TGTGCCAGCAGCTTGGTGCCAGCAGAGACCCAGTACTTC	CASSLVPAETQYF
TRBV29-1	TRBD2	many	TRBJ2-7	TGCAGCGCTACGACTAGCGGGAGTGCTTACGAGCAGTACTTC	CSATTSGSAYEQYF
TRBV15	TRBD1	NA	TRBJ1-2	TGTGCCACCAGCACACCCGGGACAGGGGCAGTCTATGGCTACACCTTC	CATSTPGTGAVYGYTF
TRBV28	TRBD2	few	TRBJ2-3	TGTGCCAGCAGTAACGTTGGCGGGGGTACTAGCACAGATACGCAGTATTTT	CASSNVGGGTSTDTQYF
TRBV27	TRBD2	few	TRBJ2-7	TGTGCCAGCAGCGTACGTAGCGGGAGTGGGAGCTCCTACGAGCAGTACTTC	CASSVRSGSGSSYEQYF
TRBV7-7	NA	many	TRBJ2-2	TGTGCCAGCAGCAGGACGAGCACCGGGGAGCTGTTTTTT	CASSRTSTGELFF
TRBV18	NA	few	TRBJ1-6	TGTGCCAGCTCACCGAACCAGGGGAATAATTCACCCCTCCACTTT	CASSPNQGNNSPLHF
TRBV4-2	TRBD1	NA	TRBJ2-7	TGTGCCAGCAGCACGGGACAGGGAGTCTACGAGCAGTACTTC	CASSTGQGVYEQYF
TRBV9	NA	NA	TRBJ1-2	TGTGCCAGCAGCGTAGCGCCCCTGGGTCACCGGACTAACTATGGCTACACCTTC	CASSVAPLGHRTNYGYTF
TRBV27	TRBD1	NA	TRBJ1-1	TGTGCCAGCAGTGACCCTCAGGGGGTCCCTTTCTTT	CASSDPQGVPFF
TRBV14	NA	many	TRBJ2-3	TGTGCCAGCAGCCAAGTGGCAGGGGTCCCAGATACGCAGTATTTT	CASSQVAGVPDTQYF
TRBV5-4	NA	NA	TRBJ2-3	TGTGCCAGCAGCCCCGGGGCCTCCACAGATACGCAGTATTTT	CASSPGASTDTQYF
TRBV9	TRBD2	once	TRBJ2-1	TGTGCCAGCAGCGTAGATGTCGGGACTAGCGGCACGATAAACAATGAGCAGTTCTTC	CASSVDVGTSGTINNEQFF
TRBV21-1	NA	NA	TRBJ2-5	TGTGCCAGCATCACCCAGGGTTTAGGAGAGACCCAGTACTTC	CASITQGLGETQYF
TRBV7-9	NA	NA	TRBJ2-4	TGTGCCAGCAGCCGCCTAAGAGCAGGAGCCAAAAACATTCAGTACTTC	CASSRLRAGAKNIQYF
TRBV21-1	NA	few	TRBJ2-3	TGTGCCAGCCGCGATCGAGGGCCACCAGACACGCAGTATTTT	CASRDRGPPDTQYF
TRBV10-3	NA	few	TRBJ2-5	TGTGCCATCAGTGTGGGCTCCGCAGAGACCCAGTACTTC	CAISVGSAETQYF
TRBV29-1	NA	few	TRBJ2-5	TGCAGCGTTGAAACGAGCGGGCAAGAGACCCAGTACTTC	CSVETSGQETQYF
TRBV29-1	TRBD1	many	TRBJ2-7	TGCAGCGTTGAAGAGGGAGACAGGGTCTACGAGCAGTACTTC	CSVEEGDRVYEQYF
TRBV25-1	TRBD2	NA	TRBJ2-1	TGTGCCAGCGGGGGACTAGATCATAACAAAGATAGGGTGTTCTTC	CASGGLDHNKDRVFF
TRBV7-9	TRBD1	few	TRBJ2-3	TGTGCCAGCAGATTTACAGGGGCCCCCACAGATACGCAGTATTTT	CASRFTGAPTDTQYF
TRBV7-2	NA	few	TRBJ2-3	TGTGCCAGCAGCTTAGCCCCAGTGGGGGTGGCAGATACGCAGTATTTT	CASSLAPVGVADTQYF
TRBV7-9	NA	few	TRBJ1-5	TGTGCCAGCAGCCTAGGCCAGGGCCAGCCCCAGCATTTT	CASSLGQGQPQHF
TRBV30	TRBD2	few	TRBJ2-2	TGTGCCACGTCTGGGACTAGCGGAACCGGGGAGCTGTTTTTT	CATSGTSGTGELFF
TRBV29-1	NA	many	TRBJ2-7	TGCAGCGTTGTTAGGGACGGGTCCTACGAGCAGTACTTC	CSVVRDGSYEQYF
TRBV30	NA	NA	TRBJ1-1	TGTGCCTGGAGTGTACGGGGCGGTACGAACACTGAAGCTTTCTTT	CAWSVRGGTNTEAFF
TRBV2	NA	many	TRBJ2-1	TGTGCCAGCAGTCGAAGCAATGAGCAGTTCTTC	CASSRSNEQFF
TRBV15	NA	NA	TRBJ2-3	TGTGCCACCAGCAGAGACGGGAGCACAGATACGCAGTATTTT	CATSRDGSTDTQYF
TRBV11-2	TRBD2	NA	TRBJ2-3	TGTGCCAGCAGCTCGTACCGAGGGCTAGCGGGAGACGCGGATACGCAGTATTTT	CASSSYRGLAGDADTQYF
TRBV29-1	TRBD1	once	TRBJ1-2	TGCAGCGTCGCCCCGGGGTCAGGGGGTAATGGCTACACCTTC	CSVAPGSGGNGYTF
TRBV10-3	NA	NA	TRBJ1-2	TGTGCCATCAGCACGAACCCGGCAGGGTCTAACTATGGCTACACCTTC	CAISTNPAGSNYGYTF
TRBV5-4	NA	few	TRBJ2-1	TGTGCCAGCAGGACCGGGACCGGCCTTACGGATGAGCAGTTCTTC	CASRTGTGLTDEQFF
TRBV6-1	NA	few	TRBJ2-7	TGTGCCACCGAGAAGGGGGGACTGGGGAATACGCAGTACTTC	CATEKGGLGNTQYF
TRBV29-1	NA	few	TRBJ2-1	TGCAGCGTTGAAGATCTCCTTAGCCGTGAGCAGTTCTTC	CSVEDLLSREQFF
TRBV7-6	NA	NA	TRBJ2-5	TGTGCCAGCAGCTTAGTTGTAAGGCAGGGGATAGAGACCCAGTACTTC	CASSLVVRQGIETQYF